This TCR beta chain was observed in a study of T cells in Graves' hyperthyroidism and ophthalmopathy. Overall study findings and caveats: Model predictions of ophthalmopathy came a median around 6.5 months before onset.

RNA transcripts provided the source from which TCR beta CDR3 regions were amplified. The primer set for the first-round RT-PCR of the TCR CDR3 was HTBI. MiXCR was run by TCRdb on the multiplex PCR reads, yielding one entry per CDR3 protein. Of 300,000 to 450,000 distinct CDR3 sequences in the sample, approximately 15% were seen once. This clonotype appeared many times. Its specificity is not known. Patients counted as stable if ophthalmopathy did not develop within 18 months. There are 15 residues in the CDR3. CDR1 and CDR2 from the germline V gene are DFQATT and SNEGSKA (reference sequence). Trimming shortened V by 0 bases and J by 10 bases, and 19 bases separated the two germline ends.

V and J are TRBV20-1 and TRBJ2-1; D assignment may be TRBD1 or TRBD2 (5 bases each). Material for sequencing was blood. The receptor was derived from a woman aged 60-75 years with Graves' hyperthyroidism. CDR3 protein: CSARDLGPAVGEQFF. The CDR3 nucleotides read TGCAGTGCTAGAGATTTGGGACCCGCGGTAGGCGAGCAGTTCTTC.